This entry lists 26 T cell receptor beta chains sequenced from one sample in a study of blood T cell repertoires in COVID-19. TCRdb's copy holds only in-frame clones and misses some; the assay was immunoSEQ multiplex PCR. The sample shows about 270,000 clones, about 89% of them seen only once. Material: peripheral blood. All receptors derive from a man in his forties with active or convalescent COVID-19.

CDR3 loop: CASTSRQGATNEKLFF. DNA of the CDR3: TGTGCCAGTACTTCTCGGCAGGGTGCAACTAATGAAAAACTGTTTTTT. This chain connects TRBV19 to TRBJ1-4; tentatively, D is TRBD1 (5 bases). The V gene lost 7 bases and the J gene lost 0 bases, with 15 bases spanning the gap. Germline values: CDR1 LNHDA, CDR2 SQIVND (reference sequence). The CDR3 consists of 16 residues.

This sequence joins TRBV25-1 and TRBJ1-4; 7 bases line up with TRBD1. Unmatched junction bases numbered 9, after V lost 5 bases and J lost 3 bases. CDR1 and CDR2 (germline): MGHDK, SYGVNS. The length of the CDR3 is 16 residues. As DNA, the CDR3 is TGTGCCAGCAGTCACTGGGGAACAGGGGCTAATGAAAAACTGTTTTTT. This encodes CASSHWGTGANEKLFF.

This chain uses TRBV30 with TRBJ2-1; tentative D call: TRBD2 (5 bases). This CDR3 is built from 13 residues. V gave up 0 bases and J gave up 10 bases, with 13 bases separating them. Germline lookup yields CDR1 GTSNPN and CDR2 SVGIG (reference sequence). The DNA of the CDR3 is TGTGCCTGGAGTGTACGTGAGGACTCAGAGCAGTTCTTC. Protein product: CAWSVREDSEQFF.

The chain has TRBV4-1 and TRBJ1-4, with 7 positions matching TRBD1. The CDR3 runs to 15 residues. V shed 5 bases, J shed 4 bases, and the junction held 7 bases outside the gene matches. Germline lookup yields CDR1 MGHRA and CDR2 YSYEKL. The DNA of the CDR3 is TGCGCCAGCAGCTATCGGGACAGCTTTAATGAAAAACTGTTTTTT. Translation: CASSYRDSFNEKLFF.

The genes are TRBV7-9 and TRBJ1-6, with 7 bases that match TRBD1. V was clipped by 4 bases and J by 6 bases; unmatched bases: 9. The CDR3 has 16 residues. Germline V gives CDR1 SEHNR, CDR2 FQNEAQ (reference sequence). The CDR3 region is CASSSGTEGLNSPLHF. The CDR3, as DNA: TGTGCCAGCAGCTCGGGGACAGAGGGACTTAATTCACCCCTCCACTTT.

J is TRBJ1-1 and V is TRBV3-1 (or the pseudogene TRBV3-2); D may be TRBD1 (5 bases). The CDR3 is 15 residues long. V was pared by 1 base and J by 0 bases, with 9 bases between. Per the germline V gene, CDR1 is LGHDT and CDR2 is YNNKEL (reference sequence). For the CDR3, the DNA is TGTGCCAGCAGCCAAGTTCAGGGCATGAACACTGAAGCTTTCTTT. Translated, it gives CASSQVQGMNTEAFF.

The chain couples TRBV6-5 to TRBJ2-1; D might be TRBD1 (8 bases). The germline V gene has CDR1 MNHEY and CDR2 SVGAGI. V lost 7 bases, J lost 4 bases, and 17 bases lay in between. This CDR3 has 15 amino acids. This CDR3 is CASTYRGGVYNEQFF. CDR3 DNA: TGTGCCAGCACCTACAGGGGGGGCGTTTACAATGAGCAGTTCTTC.

The rearrangement joins TRBV7-3 to TRBJ1-3; D gene uncertain. Trimming cost V 2 bases and J 2 bases, with 10 bases left between them. From germline, CDR1 is SGHTA and CDR2 FQGTGA. CDR3 length equals 15 residues. In DNA, the CDR3 is TGTGCCAGCAGCTTATACCGGGGAACTGGAAACACCATATATTTT. Its protein is CASSLYRGTGNTIYF.

This clone was seen only once. V and J are TRBV10-2 and TRBJ2-1, with 9 bases lining up with TRBD2. V was clipped by 10 bases and J by 1 base; unmatched bases: 5. This CDR3 comprises 14 residues. Per germline, CDR1 WSHSY and CDR2 SAAADI. Written as DNA, the CDR3 is TGCGCCACCACGAGCGGGAGGTCCTACAATGAGCAGTTCTTC. Encoded protein: CATTSGRSYNEQFF.

The chain has TRBV6-1 and TRBJ1-1; TRBD1 matches 8 bases. CDR1 and CDR2 (germline): MNHNS, SASEGT. This CDR3 has 14 amino acids. V lost 1 base to trimming and J lost 4 bases; unmatched junction nucleotides: 2. The CDR3 nucleotides are TGTGCCAGCAGTGAAGGGACAGGGTTCACTGAAGCTTTCTTT. As protein: CASSEGTGFTEAFF.

V usage is TRBV27 and J usage is TRBJ1-3; D uncertain. CDR1 is MNHEY and CDR2 is SMNVEV in the germline V gene (reference sequence). This CDR3 is 17 amino acids long. Trimming took 5 bases from V and 5 from J, leaving 22 bases between them. DNA for the CDR3: TGTGCCAGCAGTCGTCCCCCCCCGCCAGAGGGAAGAAACACCATATATTTT. It translates to CASSRPPPPEGRNTIYF.

The chain combines TRBV10-3 with TRBJ2-2, with a weak D call TRBD2 (6 bases). The CDR3 extends over 16 amino acids. CDR1 is ENHRY, CDR2 SYGVKD, per germline. V lost 9 bases and J 1 base, leaving 18 bases between the germline ends. CDR3 amino acids: CAITDGGAKNTGELFF. CDR3 sequence (DNA): TGTGCCATAACCGATGGAGGGGCGAAGAACACCGGGGAGCTGTTTTTT.

V gene TRBV19 combines with J gene TRBJ1-5; a weak D match, TRBD1 (5 bases). The CDR3 has 16 amino acids. Trimming pared 7 bases from V and 2 bases from J, leaving 18 bases between. CDR1 LNHDA and CDR2 SQIVND come from the germline V gene (reference sequence). CDR3 DNA: TGTGCCAGTACTCGAGGGCGGGGGGTTGGCAATCAGCCCCAGCATTTT. This codes for CASTRGRGVGNQPQHF.

This clone was found once. The chain uses TRBV28 and TRBJ2-1; weak D call: TRBD2 (5 bases). Germline CDR1 reads MDHEN; CDR2 reads SYDVKM. Trimming took off 7 bases at V and 1 base at J, with 17 bases between the two ends. The CDR3 loop spans 16 amino acids. This CDR3 is CASIPVAGISYNEQFF. Here the CDR3 DNA reads TGTGCCAGCATCCCTGTTGCGGGTATTTCCTACAATGAGCAGTTCTTC.

This chain's CDR3 is CASSLGGLREQYF. DNA for the CDR3: TGTGCCAGCAGCCTGGGGGGGTTGCGCGAGCAGTACTTC. The genes are TRBV12-3 or TRBV12-4 and TRBJ2-7; 7 nucleotides agree with TRBD2. Unmatched junction bases numbered 8, after V lost 6 bases and J lost 6 bases. This CDR3 is built from 13 residues.

J is TRBJ2-7 and V is TRBV30; 11 bases are shared with TRBD2. The trim removed 1 base at V and 4 bases at J, leaving 6 bases unmatched. Germline V CDR1 and CDR2: GTSNPN, SVGIG (reference sequence). CDR3 length: 15 amino acids. This CDR3 is CAWSGPGTSGYEQYF. CDR3 nucleotide sequence: TGTGCCTGGAGTGGACCCGGGACTAGCGGATACGAGCAGTACTTC.

The sample holds one count of this clone. The V and J genes are TRBV28 and TRBJ1-2, with 8 bases that match TRBD1. CDR3 length: 14 amino acids. The germline V gene encodes CDR1 MDHEN and CDR2 SYDVKM. Trimming removed 7 bases from V and 4 bases from J; junction bases left unmatched: 8. CDR3 bases: TGTGCCAGCATCCCTGGGACAGGTATCTATGGCTACACCTTC. Translating it yields CASIPGTGIYGYTF.

The chain carries TRBV19 and TRBJ2-5; 11 bases are a match to TRBD1. Germline V gene data show CDR1 as LNHDA and CDR2 as SQIVND (reference sequence). V gave up 3 bases and J gave up 5 bases; unmatched junction bases: 8. The CDR3 totals 16 residues. CDR3 residues: CASSISGQGERETQYF. As DNA, the CDR3 is TGTGCCAGTAGTATTTCGGGACAGGGGGAAAGGGAGACCCAGTACTTC.

The genes are TRBV19 and TRBJ2-1, with a weak D call TRBD2 (5 bases). V was clipped by 5 bases and J by 4 bases, with 15 bases between them. CDR3 length equals 15 residues. Germline CDR1 reads LNHDA; CDR2 reads SQIVND (reference sequence). The CDR3, as DNA: TGTGCCAGTAGTCCACCCGGACGGGGATACAATGAGCAGTTCTTC. Protein: CASSPPGRGYNEQFF. The full variable domain, in which reference TRBV19 and TRBJ2-1 provide the parts outside the CDR3, is DGGITQSPKYLFRKEGQNVTLSCEQNLNHDAMYWYRQDPGQGLRLIYYSQIVNDFQKGDIAEGYSVSREKKESFPLTVTSAQKNPTAFYLCASSPPGRGYNEQFFGPGTRLTVL.

This chain links TRBV18 with TRBJ2-5, with 11 positions matching TRBD1. The CDR3 is 17 amino acids. CDR1 is KGHSH and CDR2 is LQKENI in the germline V gene. The trim removed 6 bases at V and 4 bases at J, leaving 13 bases unmatched. CDR3 DNA sequence: TGTGCCAGCTCCAAACGCCCGGGACAGGGGGTTATAGAGACCCAGTACTTC. The encoded protein is CASSKRPGQGVIETQYF. Full variable domain (rest looked up from reference TRBV18 and TRBJ2-5): NAGVMQNPRHLVRRRGQEARLRCSPMKGHSHVYWYRQLPEEGLKFMVYLQKENIIDESGMPKERFSAEFPKEGPSILRIQQVVRGDSAAYFCASSKRPGQGVIETQYFGPGTRLLVL.

DNA for the CDR3: TGTGCCAGCAGCCACTCACTAGCGGCCACAGATACGCAGTATTTT. Its protein product is CASSHSLAATDTQYF. The V call is TRBV3-1 (or the pseudogene TRBV3-2), the J call TRBJ2-3, with 8 bases lining up with TRBD2. Germline CDR1 LGHDT, CDR2 YNNKEL (reference sequence). The CDR3 contains 15 residues. Trimming at V came to 3 bases and at J to 2 bases, leaving 4 bases not matched to a gene.

The chain couples TRBV28 to TRBJ1-1, with D possibly being TRBD1 (5 bases). The V gene's germline CDR1 is MDHEN and CDR2 SYDVKM. The V and J ends lost 2 bases and 1 base respectively, with 17 bases between them. The CDR3 extends over 17 amino acids. The CDR3 here is CASSLLGGWQGNTEAFF. The CDR3 nucleotides are TGTGCCAGCAGTTTACTGGGCGGTTGGCAGGGGAACACTGAAGCTTTCTTT.

This clone was recorded once. The genes are TRBV5-4 and TRBJ2-2; possibly TRBD1 for D (6 bases). Per germline, CDR1 SGHNT and CDR2 YYREEE (reference sequence). V lost 0 bases and J 4 bases, leaving 13 bases between the germline ends. There are 16 residues in the CDR3. CDR3 coding DNA: TGTGCCAGCAGCTTGGGTGGGACATATCCCACCGGGGAGCTGTTTTTT. Translated, it gives CASSLGGTYPTGELFF.

V usage is TRBV7-3 and J usage is TRBJ2-2, with TRBD2 matching 13 bases. This CDR3 has 17 residues. J was trimmed by 3 bases and V by 5 bases; bases with no gene match: 6. Germline CDR1 is SGHTA and CDR2 is FQGTGA. CDR3 bases: TGTGCCAGCAGCGCGGGACTAGCGGGGTTGTACACCGGGGAGCTGTTTTTT. Translated: CASSAGLAGLYTGELFF.

The rearrangement uses TRBV4-2 and TRBJ2-3; the D gene is possibly TRBD2 (6 bases). The CDR3 extends over 14 amino acids. Germline CDR1 LGHNA, CDR2 YNFKEQ. Between the trimmed V and J ends, which lost 4 bases and 2 bases, there was a span of 10 bases. The CDR3 spells CASSREEFTDTQYF. CDR3 nucleotide sequence: TGTGCCAGCAGCCGGGAGGAATTCACAGATACGCAGTATTTT.

The chain combines TRBV10-1 with TRBJ2-5; weak D call: TRBD2 (5 bases). V lost 3 bases and J lost 3, with 5 bases in between. Germline CDR1 and CDR2: WNHNN and SYGVQD (reference sequence). CDR3 length: 12 residues. DNA for the CDR3: TGCGCCAGCAGTGACGGGGAAGAGACCCAGTACTTC. It is translated as CASSDGEETQYF.